One sample yielded the 7 T cell receptor beta chains listed below, sequenced in a study of T cells in Graves' hyperthyroidism and ophthalmopathy. Amplified TCR beta CDR3 regions came from RNA transcripts. HTBI primers were the set used in a first-round RT-PCR of the TCR CDR3. One entry per CDR3 protein results from TCRdb running MiXCR on the multiplex PCR reads. The repertoire holds roughly 840,000 distinct CDR3 sequences, with around 38% as singletons. Specimen: blood. Receptors were obtained from a man in his late teens or twenties with Graves' hyperthyroidism.

This chain connects TRBV19 to TRBJ1-6, with a tentative D call TRBD1 (6 bases). Germline lookup yields CDR1 LNHDA and CDR2 SQIVND (reference sequence). The CDR3 extends over 16 amino acids. V was clipped by 4 bases and J by 5 bases, with 15 bases between them. The CDR3 DNA reads TGTGCCAGTAGTAACCAGCAGGGGACGGATAATTCACCCCTCCACTTT. Its translation is CASSNQQGTDNSPLHF.

The chain joins TRBV7-9 to TRBJ2-2, with D perhaps assigned TRBD1 or TRBD2 (5 bases each). The germline V gene encodes CDR1 SEHNR and CDR2 FQNEAQ (reference sequence). The CDR3 spans 14 residues. The ends were cut back, 0 bases at V and 10 bases at J, with 12 bases in the middle. CDR3 coding DNA: TGTGCCAGCAGCTTAGCTTATGGGACCCTGGAGCTGTTTTTT. Its protein is CASSLAYGTLELFF.

The rearrangement uses TRBV6-5 and TRBJ1-1, with a weak D call TRBD1 (5 bases). V was clipped by 8 bases and J by 4 bases, with 20 bases between them. The germline CDR1 and CDR2 sequences are MNHEY and SVGAGI. The CDR3 runs 15 residues. Written as DNA, the CDR3 is TGTGCCAGCCGATACGCGAGGGGTATAAGCACTGAAGCTTTCTTT. It specifies CASRYARGISTEAFF.

This chain connects TRBV7-9 to TRBJ2-2, with no clear D. Trimming pared 1 base from V and 5 bases from J, leaving 8 bases between. The CDR3 has 14 residues. Germline V gene sequence: CDR1 SEHNR, CDR2 FQNEAQ (reference sequence). CDR3 region: CASSLDLPTGELFF. In nucleotides, the CDR3 is TGTGCCAGCAGCTTAGACCTCCCGACCGGGGAGCTGTTTTTT.

In regard to this clonotype: Given a much more abundant clone one base away, this may be a read error. The chain links TRBV15 to TRBJ2-7, with a tentative D call TRBD1 (6 bases). This CDR3 contains 15 residues. Germline loops: CDR1 LNHNV, CDR2 YYDKDF (reference sequence). The CDR3 reads CATSGRDTGPYEQCF. The CDR3 DNA reads as TGTGCCACCAGCGGCCGGGACACGGGACCCTACGAGCAGTGCTTC.

In the case of this clonotype: Germline and junction disagree at one end, which may indicate a read error. V usage is TRBV6-1 and J usage is TRBJ1-1; D remains unclear. Germline loops: CDR1 MNHNS, CDR2 SASEGT. This CDR3 region has 13 residues. This CDR3 is CVSSLGQSTEAFF. DNA for the CDR3: TGTGTCAGCTCCTTAGGGCAGAGTACTGAAGCTTTCTTT.

A note on this clonotype: A much larger clone is a single base away; this may be a read error. This rearrangement joins TRBV29-1 to TRBJ1-1; D uncertain. The germline V gene has CDR1 SQVTM and CDR2 ANQGSEA. CDR3 size: 9 residues. The CDR3 region has the DNA TGCGGCGTTGGTCCGGGAGCTTTCTTT. This encodes CGVGPGAFF.